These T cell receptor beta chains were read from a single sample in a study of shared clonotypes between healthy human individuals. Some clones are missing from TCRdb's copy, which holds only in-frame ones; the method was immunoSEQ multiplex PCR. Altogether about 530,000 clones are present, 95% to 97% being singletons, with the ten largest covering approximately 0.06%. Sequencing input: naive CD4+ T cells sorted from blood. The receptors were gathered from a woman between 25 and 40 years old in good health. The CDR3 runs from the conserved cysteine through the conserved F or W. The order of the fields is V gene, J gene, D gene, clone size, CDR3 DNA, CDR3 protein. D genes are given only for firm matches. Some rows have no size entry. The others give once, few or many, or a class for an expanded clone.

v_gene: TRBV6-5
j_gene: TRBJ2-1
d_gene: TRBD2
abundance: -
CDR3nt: TGTGCCAGCAAAAGACTAGCGGGAGCGGGTGAGCAGTTCTTC
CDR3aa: CASKRLAGAGEQFF

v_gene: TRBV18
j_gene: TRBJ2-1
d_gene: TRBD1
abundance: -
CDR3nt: TGTGCCAGCTCACCTCCCGGGACAGGGACCTACAATGAGCAGTTCTTC
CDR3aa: CASSPPGTGTYNEQFF

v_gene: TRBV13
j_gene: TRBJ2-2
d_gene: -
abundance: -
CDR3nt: TGTGCCAGCAGCTTAAAGACCCGACAGAACACCGGGGAGCTGTTTTTT
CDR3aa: CASSLKTRQNTGELFF

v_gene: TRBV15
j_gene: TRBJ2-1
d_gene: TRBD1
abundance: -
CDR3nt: TGTGCCACCAGCTCGAGGACAGGGGTGAATGAGCAGTTCTTC
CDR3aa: CATSSRTGVNEQFF

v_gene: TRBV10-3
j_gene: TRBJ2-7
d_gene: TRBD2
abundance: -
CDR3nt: TGTGCCATCAGTAGCGGGAGTGATAGGTACGAGCAGTACTTC
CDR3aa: CAISSGSDRYEQYF

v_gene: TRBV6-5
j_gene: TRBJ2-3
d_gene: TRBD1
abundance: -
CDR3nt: TGTGCCACCGGGGGACAGGGCCCAGATACGCAGTATTTT
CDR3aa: CATGGQGPDTQYF

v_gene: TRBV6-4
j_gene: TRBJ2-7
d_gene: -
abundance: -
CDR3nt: TGTGCCAGCAGTCTTCAACAGGGCTACGAGCAGTACTTC
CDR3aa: CASSLQQGYEQYF

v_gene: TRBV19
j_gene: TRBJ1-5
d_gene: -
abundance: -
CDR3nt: TGTGCCAGTAGTATAGGCAGGGATCAGCCCCAGCATTTT
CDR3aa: CASSIGRDQPQHF

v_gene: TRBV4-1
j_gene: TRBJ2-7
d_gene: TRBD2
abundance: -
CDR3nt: TGCGCCAGCAGCCAAGCTCCCGGGACTAGCGGCGAGCAGTACTTC
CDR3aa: CASSQAPGTSGEQYF

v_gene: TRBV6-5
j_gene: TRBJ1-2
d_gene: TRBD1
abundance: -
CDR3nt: TGTGCCAGCAGCTGGGACAGATCTAACTATGGCTACACCTTC
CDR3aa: CASSWDRSNYGYTF

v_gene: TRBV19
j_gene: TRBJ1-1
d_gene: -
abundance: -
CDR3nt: TGTGCCAGTAGCCGCCGGAGGGGAGAAGTTGAAGCTTTCTTT
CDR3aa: CASSRRRGEVEAFF

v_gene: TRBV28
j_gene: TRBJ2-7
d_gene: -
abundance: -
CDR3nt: TGTGCCAGCAGTATCCGTGTGAACGAGCAGTACTTC
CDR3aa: CASSIRVNEQYF

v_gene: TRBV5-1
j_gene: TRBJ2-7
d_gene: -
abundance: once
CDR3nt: TGCGCCAGCAGCTTGCTGTCCAGCCGGGGCTACGAGCAGTACTTC
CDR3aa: CASSLLSSRGYEQYF

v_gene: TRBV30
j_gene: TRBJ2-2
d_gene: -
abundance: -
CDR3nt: TGTGCCTGGAGTAGATGGGGTGGTACCGGGGAGCTGTTTTTT
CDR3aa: CAWSRWGGTGELFF

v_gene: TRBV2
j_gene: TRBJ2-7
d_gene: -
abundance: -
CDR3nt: TGTGCCAGCACCACTCCGATAGGTCGCTACGAGCAGTACTTC
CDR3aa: CASTTPIGRYEQYF

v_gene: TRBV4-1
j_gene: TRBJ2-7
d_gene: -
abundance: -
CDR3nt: TGCGCCAGCAGCCAAGATGCGGAGGCAAGCTCCTACGAGCAGTACTTC
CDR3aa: CASSQDAEASSYEQYF

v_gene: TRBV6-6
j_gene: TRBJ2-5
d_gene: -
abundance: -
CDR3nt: TGTGCCAGCAGTTACTCGGACGTACAAGAGACCCAGTACTTC
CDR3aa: CASSYSDVQETQYF

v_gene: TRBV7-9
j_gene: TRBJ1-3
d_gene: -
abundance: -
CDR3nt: TGTGCCAGCAGCCCAGGGAGGGCGGGAAACACCATATATTTT
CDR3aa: CASSPGRAGNTIYF

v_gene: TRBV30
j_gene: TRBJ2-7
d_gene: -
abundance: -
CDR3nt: TGTGCCTGGAGTGGTAGCGTGCAGGAGCAGTACTTC
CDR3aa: CAWSGSVQEQYF

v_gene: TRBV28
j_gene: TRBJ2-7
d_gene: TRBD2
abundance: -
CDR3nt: TGTGCCAGCAGTTTTGGCGGGAGTACTTACGAGCAGTACTTC
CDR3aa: CASSFGGSTYEQYF

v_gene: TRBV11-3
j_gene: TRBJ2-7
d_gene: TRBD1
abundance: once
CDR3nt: TGTGCCAGCAGCTTGGGACAGGGGGCCGGGGAGCAGTACTTC
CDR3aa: CASSLGQGAGEQYF

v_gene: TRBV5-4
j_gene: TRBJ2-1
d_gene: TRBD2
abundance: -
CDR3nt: TGTGCCAGCAGCTCCGGACTAGCGGGACCGAATGAGCAGTTCTTC
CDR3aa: CASSSGLAGPNEQFF

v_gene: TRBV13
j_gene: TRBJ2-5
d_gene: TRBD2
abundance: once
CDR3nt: TGTGCCAGCAGCTTAGTTGGGGCTAGCGGGACTGTGGCGGTCCAAGAGACCCAGTACTTC
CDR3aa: CASSLVGASGTVAVQETQYF

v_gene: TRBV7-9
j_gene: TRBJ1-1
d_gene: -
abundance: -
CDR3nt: TGTGCCAGCAGCTTAGCCCCAAGTACTGAAGCTTTCTTT
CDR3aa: CASSLAPSTEAFF

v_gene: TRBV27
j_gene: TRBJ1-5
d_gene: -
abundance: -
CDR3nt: TGTGCCAGCAGTTTGGCGGGGGCCCCACCCCATCAGCCCCAGCATTTT
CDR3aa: CASSLAGAPPHQPQHF

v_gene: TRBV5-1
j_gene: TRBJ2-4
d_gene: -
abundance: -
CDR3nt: TGCGCCAGCAGATCTGACGGGGGAAACATTCAGTACTTC
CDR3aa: CASRSDGGNIQYF

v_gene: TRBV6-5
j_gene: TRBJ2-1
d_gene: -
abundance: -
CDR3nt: TGTGCCAGCACCCTACGAGAGGGCAATGAGCAGTTCTTC
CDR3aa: CASTLREGNEQFF

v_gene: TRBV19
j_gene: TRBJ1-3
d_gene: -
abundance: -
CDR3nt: TGTGCCACCTCAACGGGGTGGTTAGCTGGAAACACCGTATATTTT
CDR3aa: CATSTGWLAGNTVYF

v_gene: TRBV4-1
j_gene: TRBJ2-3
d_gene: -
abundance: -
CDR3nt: TGCGCCAGCAGCCAAGAGCGGGGTATCAGAACAGATACGCAGTATTTT
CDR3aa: CASSQERGIRTDTQYF

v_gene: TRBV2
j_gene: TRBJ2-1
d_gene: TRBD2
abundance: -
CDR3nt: TGTGCCAGCCGGGGGTCGGCTAGCGGGAGTAGGGACAATGAGCAGTTCTTC
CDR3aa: CASRGSASGSRDNEQFF

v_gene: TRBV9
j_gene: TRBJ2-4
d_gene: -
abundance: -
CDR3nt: TGTGCCAGCAGCGCCGGACTCGGAAACATTCAGTACTTC
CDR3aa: CASSAGLGNIQYF

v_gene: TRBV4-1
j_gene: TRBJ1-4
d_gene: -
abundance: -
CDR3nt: TGCGCCAGCGGACCAAACCGAGTTTTT
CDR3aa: CASGPNRVF